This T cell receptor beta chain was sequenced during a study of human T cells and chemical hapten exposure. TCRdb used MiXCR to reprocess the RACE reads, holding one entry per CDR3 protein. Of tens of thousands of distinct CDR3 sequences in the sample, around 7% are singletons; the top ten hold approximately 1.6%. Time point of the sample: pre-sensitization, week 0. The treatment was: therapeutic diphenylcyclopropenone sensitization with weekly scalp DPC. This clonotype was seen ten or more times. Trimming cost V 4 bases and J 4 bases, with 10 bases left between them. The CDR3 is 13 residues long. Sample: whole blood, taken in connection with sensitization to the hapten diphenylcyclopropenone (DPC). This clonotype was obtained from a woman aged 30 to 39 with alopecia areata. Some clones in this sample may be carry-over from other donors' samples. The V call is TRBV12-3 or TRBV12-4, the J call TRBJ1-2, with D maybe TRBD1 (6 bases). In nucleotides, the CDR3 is TGTGCCAGCAGTTCAGGACAGCTCTATGGCTACACCTTC. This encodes CASSSGQLYGYTF.